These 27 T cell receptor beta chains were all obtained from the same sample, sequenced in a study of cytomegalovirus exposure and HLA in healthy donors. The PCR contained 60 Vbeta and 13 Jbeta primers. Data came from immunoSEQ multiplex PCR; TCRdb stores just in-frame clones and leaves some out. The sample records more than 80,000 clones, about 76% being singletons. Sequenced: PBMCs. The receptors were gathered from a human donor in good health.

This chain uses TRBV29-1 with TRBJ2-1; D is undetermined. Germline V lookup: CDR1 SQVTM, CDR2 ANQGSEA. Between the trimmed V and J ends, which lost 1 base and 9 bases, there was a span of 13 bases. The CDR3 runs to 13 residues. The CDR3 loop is CSVEVAQRGEQFF. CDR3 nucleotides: TGCAGCGTTGAAGTCGCCCAGCGAGGTGAGCAGTTCTTC.

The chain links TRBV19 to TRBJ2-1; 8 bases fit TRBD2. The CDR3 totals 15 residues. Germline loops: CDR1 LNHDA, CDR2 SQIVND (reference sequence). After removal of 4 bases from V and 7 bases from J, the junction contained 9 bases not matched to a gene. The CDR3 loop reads CASSRNSGRLNEQFF. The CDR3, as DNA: TGTGCCAGTAGTAGAAACAGCGGGAGACTGAATGAGCAGTTCTTC.

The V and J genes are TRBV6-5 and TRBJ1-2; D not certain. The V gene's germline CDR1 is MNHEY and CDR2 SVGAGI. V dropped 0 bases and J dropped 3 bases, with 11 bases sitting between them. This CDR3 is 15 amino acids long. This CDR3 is CASSYSIRVDYGYTF. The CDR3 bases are TGTGCCAGCAGTTACTCGATTCGGGTAGACTATGGCTACACCTTC.

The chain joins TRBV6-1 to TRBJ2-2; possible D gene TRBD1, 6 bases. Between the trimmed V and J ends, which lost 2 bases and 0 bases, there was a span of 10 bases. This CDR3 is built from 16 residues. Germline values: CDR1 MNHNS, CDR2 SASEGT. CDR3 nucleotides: TGTGCCAGCAGTGAATCTACAGGGACGAACACCGGGGAGCTGTTTTTT. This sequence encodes CASSESTGTNTGELFF.

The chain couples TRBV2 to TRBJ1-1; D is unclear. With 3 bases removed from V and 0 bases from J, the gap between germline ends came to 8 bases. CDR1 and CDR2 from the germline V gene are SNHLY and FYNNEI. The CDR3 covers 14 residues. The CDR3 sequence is CASSDSSMNTEAFF. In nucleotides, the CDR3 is TGTGCCAGCAGTGATAGTTCTATGAACACTGAAGCTTTCTTT.

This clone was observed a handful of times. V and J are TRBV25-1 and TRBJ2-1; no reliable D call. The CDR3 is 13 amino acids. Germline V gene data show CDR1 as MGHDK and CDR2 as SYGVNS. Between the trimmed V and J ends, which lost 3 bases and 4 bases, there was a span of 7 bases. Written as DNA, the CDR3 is TGTGCCAGCAGTGACTACCATTACAATGAGCAGTTCTTC. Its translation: CASSDYHYNEQFF.

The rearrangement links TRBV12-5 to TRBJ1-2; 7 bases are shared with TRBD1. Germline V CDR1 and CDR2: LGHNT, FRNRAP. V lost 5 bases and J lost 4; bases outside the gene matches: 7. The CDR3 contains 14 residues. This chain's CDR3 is CASGTAGTVYGYTF. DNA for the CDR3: TGTGCTAGTGGTACAGCCGGGACAGTCTATGGCTACACCTTC.

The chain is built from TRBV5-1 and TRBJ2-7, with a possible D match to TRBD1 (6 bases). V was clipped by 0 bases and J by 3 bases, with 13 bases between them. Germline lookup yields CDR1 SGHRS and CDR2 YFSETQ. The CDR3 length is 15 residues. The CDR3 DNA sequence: TGCGCCAGCAGCTTGGCCATACCGGGACACTACGAGCAGTACTTC. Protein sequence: CASSLAIPGHYEQYF.

CDR3 DNA: TGTGCCAGCAGCACGACCGGGTGCGAGCAGTACTTC. Protein sequence: CASSTTGCEQYF. This chain uses TRBV5-5 with TRBJ2-7; D uncertain. Germline V gene lookup returns CDR1 SGHKS and CDR2 YYEKEE (reference sequence). The CDR3 consists of 12 residues. Trimming pared 4 bases from V and 6 bases from J, leaving 11 bases between.

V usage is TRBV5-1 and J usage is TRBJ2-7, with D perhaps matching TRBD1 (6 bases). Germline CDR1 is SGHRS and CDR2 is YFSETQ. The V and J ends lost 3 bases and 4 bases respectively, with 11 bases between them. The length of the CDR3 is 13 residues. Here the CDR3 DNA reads TGCGCCAGCAGCTGGACAGAGAGTTACGAGCAGTACTTC. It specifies CASSWTESYEQYF.

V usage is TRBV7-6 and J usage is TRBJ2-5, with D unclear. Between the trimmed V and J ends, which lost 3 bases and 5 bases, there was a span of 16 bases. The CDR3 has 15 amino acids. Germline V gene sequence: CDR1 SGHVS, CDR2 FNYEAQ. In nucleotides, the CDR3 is TGTGCCAGCAGCTTCTTGGAGAGATTCGGCGAGACCCAGTACTTC. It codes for CASSFLERFGETQYF.

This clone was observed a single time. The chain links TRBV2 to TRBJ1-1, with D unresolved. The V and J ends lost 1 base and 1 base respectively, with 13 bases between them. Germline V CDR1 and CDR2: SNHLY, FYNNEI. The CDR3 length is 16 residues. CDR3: CASSEEVGLSNTEAFF. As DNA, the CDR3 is TGTGCCAGCAGTGAAGAGGTTGGGCTTTCGAACACTGAAGCTTTCTTT. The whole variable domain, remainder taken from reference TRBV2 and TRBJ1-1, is EPEVTQTPSHQVTQMGQEVILRCVPISNHLYFYWYRQILGQKVEFLVSFYNNEISEKSEIFDDQFSVERPDGSNFTLKIRSTKLEDSAMYFCASSEEVGLSNTEAFFGQGTRLTVV.

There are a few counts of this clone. The CDR3 DNA follows: TGTGCCAGCAGTCGGACAGGGATGTCCAACTATGGCTACACCTTC. It is translated as CASSRTGMSNYGYTF. The chain has TRBV6-4 and TRBJ1-2; 8 nucleotides align to TRBD1. This CDR3 is built from 15 residues. Germline V gene sequence: CDR1 MRHNA, CDR2 SNTAGT. Unmatched junction bases numbered 7, after V lost 5 bases and J lost 2 bases.

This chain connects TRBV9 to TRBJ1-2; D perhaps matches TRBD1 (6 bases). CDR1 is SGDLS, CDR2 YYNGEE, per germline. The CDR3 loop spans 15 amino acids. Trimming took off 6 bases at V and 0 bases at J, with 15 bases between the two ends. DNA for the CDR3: TGTGCCAGCATCCAGGGGCTAGGCGCTAACTATGGCTACACCTTC. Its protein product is CASIQGLGANYGYTF.

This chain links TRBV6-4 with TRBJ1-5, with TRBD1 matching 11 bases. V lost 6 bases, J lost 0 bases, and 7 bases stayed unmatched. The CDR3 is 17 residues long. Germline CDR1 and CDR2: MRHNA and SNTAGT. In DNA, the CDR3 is TGTGCCAGCAGGACCGGGACAGGGGGTTTTAGCAATCAGCCCCAGCATTTT. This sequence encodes CASRTGTGGFSNQPQHF.

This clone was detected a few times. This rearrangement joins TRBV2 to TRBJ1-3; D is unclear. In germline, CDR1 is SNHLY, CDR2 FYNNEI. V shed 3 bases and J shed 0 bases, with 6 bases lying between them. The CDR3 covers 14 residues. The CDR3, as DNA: TGTGCCAGCAGTGAGGGGAGCTCTGGAAACACCATATATTTT. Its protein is CASSEGSSGNTIYF.

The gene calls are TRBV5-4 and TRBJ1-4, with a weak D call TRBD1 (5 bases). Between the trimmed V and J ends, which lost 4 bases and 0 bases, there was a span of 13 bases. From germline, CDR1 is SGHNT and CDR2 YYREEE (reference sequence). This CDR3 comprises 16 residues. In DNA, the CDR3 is TGTGCCAGCAGCCTAACGACAGATGCAACTAATGAAAAACTGTTTTTT. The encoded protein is CASSLTTDATNEKLFF.

CDR3 protein: CASSLRGLSETQYF. The CDR3 nucleotides are TGCGCCAGCAGCCTCAGGGGGTTGTCAGAGACCCAGTACTTC. The V gene is TRBV5-1, the J gene TRBJ2-5; 7 bases align to TRBD1. Losses at the gene ends were 4 bases for V and 4 bases for J; bases not matched to a gene: 7. The germline gives CDR1 SGHRS, CDR2 YFSETQ. This CDR3 comprises 14 residues.

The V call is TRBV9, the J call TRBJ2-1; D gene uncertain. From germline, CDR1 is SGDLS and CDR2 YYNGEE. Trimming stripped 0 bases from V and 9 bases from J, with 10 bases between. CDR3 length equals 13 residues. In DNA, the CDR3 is TGTGCCAGCAGCGTAGGGTGGAGTGGTGAGCAGTTCTTC. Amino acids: CASSVGWSGEQFF.

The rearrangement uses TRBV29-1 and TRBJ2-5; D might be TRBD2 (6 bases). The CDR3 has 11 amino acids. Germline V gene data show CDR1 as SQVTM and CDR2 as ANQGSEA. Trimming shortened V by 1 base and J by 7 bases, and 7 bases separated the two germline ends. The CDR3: CSVEGRGTQYF. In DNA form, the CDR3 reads TGCAGCGTTGAAGGGCGGGGGACCCAGTACTTC.

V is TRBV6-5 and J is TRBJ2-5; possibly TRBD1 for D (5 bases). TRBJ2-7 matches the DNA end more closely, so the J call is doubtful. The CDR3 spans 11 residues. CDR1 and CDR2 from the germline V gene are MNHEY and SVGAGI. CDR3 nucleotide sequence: TGTGCCAGCAAAAAGGGGATCGAGCAGTACTTC. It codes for CASKKGIEQYF.

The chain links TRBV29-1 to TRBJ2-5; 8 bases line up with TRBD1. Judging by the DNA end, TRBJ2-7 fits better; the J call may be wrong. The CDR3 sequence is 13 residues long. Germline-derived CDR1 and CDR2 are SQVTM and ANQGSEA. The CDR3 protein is CSVQTGVVYEQYF. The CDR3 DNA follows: TGCAGCGTCCAGACAGGGGTGGTCTACGAGCAGTACTTC.

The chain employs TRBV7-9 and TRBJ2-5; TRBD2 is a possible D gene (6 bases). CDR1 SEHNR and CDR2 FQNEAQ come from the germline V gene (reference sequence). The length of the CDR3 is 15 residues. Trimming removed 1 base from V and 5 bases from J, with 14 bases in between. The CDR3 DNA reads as TGTGCCAGCAGCTTAGGGGGGTACAGCGGGGAGACCCAGTACTTC. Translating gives CASSLGGYSGETQYF. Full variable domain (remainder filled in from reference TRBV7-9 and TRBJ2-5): DTGVSQNPRHKITKRGQNVTFRCDPISEHNRLYWYRQTLGQGPEFLTYFQNEAQLEKSRLLSDRFSAERPKGSFSTLEIQRTEQGDSAMYLCASSLGGYSGETQYFGPGTRLLVL.

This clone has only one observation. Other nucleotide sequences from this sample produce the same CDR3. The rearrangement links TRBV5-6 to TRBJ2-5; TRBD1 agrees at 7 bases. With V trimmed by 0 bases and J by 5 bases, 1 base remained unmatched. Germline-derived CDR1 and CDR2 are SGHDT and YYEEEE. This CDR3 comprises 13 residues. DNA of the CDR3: TGTGCCAGCAGCTTGGTAGGGGGCGAGACCCAGTACTTC. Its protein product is CASSLVGGETQYF.

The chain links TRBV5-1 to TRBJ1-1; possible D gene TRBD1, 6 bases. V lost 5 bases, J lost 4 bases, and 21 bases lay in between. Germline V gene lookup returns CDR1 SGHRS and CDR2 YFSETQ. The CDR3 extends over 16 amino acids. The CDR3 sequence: CASSSTGTRAGTEAFF. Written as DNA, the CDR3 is TGCGCCAGCAGTTCTACCGGGACAAGGGCAGGCACTGAAGCTTTCTTT. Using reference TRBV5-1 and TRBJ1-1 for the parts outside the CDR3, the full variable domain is KAGVTQTPRYLIKTRGQQVTLSCSPISGHRSVSWYQQTPGQGLQFLFEYFSETQRNKGNFPGRFSGRQFSNSRSEMNVSTLELGDSALYLCASSSTGTRAGTEAFFGQGTRLTVV.

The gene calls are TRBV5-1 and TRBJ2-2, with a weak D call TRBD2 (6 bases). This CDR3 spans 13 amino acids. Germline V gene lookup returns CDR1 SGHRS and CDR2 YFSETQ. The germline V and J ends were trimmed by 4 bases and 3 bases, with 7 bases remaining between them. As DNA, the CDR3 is TGCGCCAGCAGCCGGGAGTACACCGGGGAGCTGTTTTTT. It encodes CASSREYTGELFF.

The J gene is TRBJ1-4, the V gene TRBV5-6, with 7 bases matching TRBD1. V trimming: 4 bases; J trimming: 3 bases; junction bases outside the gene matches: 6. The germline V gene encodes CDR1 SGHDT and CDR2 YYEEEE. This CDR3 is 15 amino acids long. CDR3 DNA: TGTGCCAGCAGCCCGAGGGGGCTGGCTAATGAAAAACTGTTTTTT. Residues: CASSPRGLANEKLFF. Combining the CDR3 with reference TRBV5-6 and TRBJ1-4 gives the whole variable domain DAGVTQSPTHLIKTRGQQVTLRCSPKSGHDTVSWYQQALGQGPQFIFQYYEEEERQRGNFPDRFSGHQFPNYSSELNVNALLLGDSALYLCASSPRGLANEKLFFGSGTQLSVL.